This T cell receptor (beta chain) was obtained from a study of cytomegalovirus exposure and HLA in healthy donors. Donors consisted of healthy bone marrow donors. Germline lookup yields CDR1 MDHEN and CDR2 SYDVKM. The length of the CDR3 is 11 residues. Trimming pared 10 bases from V and 11 bases from J, leaving 16 bases between. It was with 60 Vbeta and 13 Jbeta primers that the PCR ran. Clones were read by immunoSEQ multiplex PCR, and TCRdb kept only the in-frame ones, dropping some. The table lists tens of thousands of clones, roughly 80% of them singletons. The material sequenced was PBMCs. The clonotype was recovered from a man aged 35 to 55 in good health and CMV-seronegative. V is TRBV28 and J is TRBJ2-3; TRBD2 might be the D (6 bases). CDR3 region: CATSGVGVQYF. The CDR3 DNA is TGTGCCACCTCGGGGGTAGGCGTGCAGTATTTT.